This T cell receptor (beta chain) derives from a study of beta chain features in type 1 diabetes. The authors reverse transcribed all of the isolated RNA, so sequencing captured expressed TCRB transcripts. Sequenced by immunoSEQ multiplex PCR; TCRdb stores in-frame clones only, minus some. The table has approximately 52,000 clones, about 60% seen once. With 6 bases clipped from V and 6 bases from J, the junction kept 8 bases outside the gene matches. Germline CDR1 is MGHRA and CDR2 is YSYEKL. The CDR3 loop spans 15 amino acids. Study outcomes and limitations: TCRB CDR3s were moderately but significantly shorter in Type 1 diabetes patients in all four CD4+ subsets.

Regarding this clone: The antigen remains unidentified.

V is TRBV4-1 and J is TRBJ2-2; TRBD1 matches 9 bases. The sample consisted of stem cell memory CD4+ T cells from blood. The sequence came from a woman aged 25 to 39 with type 1 diabetes. CDR3 loop: CASRPPGQGPGELFF. CDR3 DNA sequence: TGCGCCAGCAGACCGCCGGGACAGGGCCCCGGGGAGCTGTTTTTT.